This T cell receptor (beta chain) was documented in a study of cytomegalovirus exposure and HLA in healthy donors. General observations from the study: Presence/absence comparisons presumed near-even sequencing depth among donors. An analysis done earlier found most TCR beta V segments productive about 87% or about 30% of the time.

V trimming: 5 bases; J trimming: 6 bases; junction bases outside the gene matches: 12. Germline V gene sequence: CDR1 SGHTA, CDR2 FQGTGA. This CDR3 spans 16 amino acids. Researchers ran the PCR with 60 Vbeta and 13 Jbeta primers. TCRdb's table, derived via immunoSEQ multiplex PCR, lists solely in-frame clones and lacks some. The top ten clones hold roughly 6% of a sample with about 220,000 clones, roughly 87% of them seen once. This clone was picked up one time. Its specificity is unknown. V gene TRBV7-3 combines with J gene TRBJ2-1, with TRBD2 matching over 8 bases. The sequencing input was PBMCs. This receptor was identified in a man in his forties in good health and CMV-seropositive. The CDR3 protein is CASSPGGKGVINEQFF. CDR3 bases: TGTGCCAGCAGCCCGGGGGGGAAGGGGGTGATCAATGAGCAGTTCTTC.